The source of this T cell receptor beta chain is a study of regulatory T cells in long-lasting Graves disease. Trimming cost V 1 base and J 1 base, with 7 bases left between them. The CDR3 length is 13 residues. From germline, CDR1 is DFQATT and CDR2 SNEGSKA (reference sequence). For TCR beta, libraries came from iRepertoire HTBI primers and Arm-PCR of CDR3 regions. The authors' processing: Taken together, the samples had 62 TRBV and 14 TRBJ segments identified. TCRdb called the multiplex PCR reads again in MiXCR, with one record for every CDR3 protein. These V and J calls are TCRdb output, not the study's own analysis. Of some 340,000 distinct CDR3 sequences in the sample, approximately 12% were seen once. Described time point: newly diagnosed GD, antithyroid drugs for less than 3 months. PBMCs provided the RNA from which the TCR library was made. Study-level findings and limits: TRBV28, TRBJ1-2 and TRBJ2-5 were favored in persistent disease.

This clonotype was detected many times. Its antigen is not identified. This sample also appeared in a second study, on T cells in Graves' hyperthyroidism and ophthalmopathy. As reported in that work: Carried out on the TCR CDR3, a first-round RT-PCR used the HTBI primer set.

The material sequenced was peripheral blood mononuclear cells (PBMCs), taken at new diagnosis, from a patient treated with antithyroid drugs. The clonotype originates from a woman between 18 and 30 years old with Graves disease. The V call is TRBV20-1, the J call TRBJ1-1, with D perhaps TRBD1 (5 bases). CDR3 sequence (DNA): TGCAGTGCTAGAGCCGACAGGAACACTGAAGCTTTCTTT. Its translation: CSARADRNTEAFF.